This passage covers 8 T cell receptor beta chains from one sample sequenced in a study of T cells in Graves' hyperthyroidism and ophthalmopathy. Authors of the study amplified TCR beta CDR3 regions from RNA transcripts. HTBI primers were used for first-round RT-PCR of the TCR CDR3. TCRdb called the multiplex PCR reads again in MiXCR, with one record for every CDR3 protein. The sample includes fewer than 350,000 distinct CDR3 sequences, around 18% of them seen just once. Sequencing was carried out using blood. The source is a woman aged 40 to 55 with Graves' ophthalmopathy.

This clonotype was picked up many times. CDR3 nucleotides: TGTGCCAGCAGCCAGAAGGAACCGAGCAATCAGCCCCAGCATTTT. Translated: CASSQKEPSNQPQHF. J is TRBJ1-5 and V is TRBV6-1; no clear D. Trimming removed 6 bases from V and 1 base from J, with 13 bases in between. This CDR3 region has 15 residues. Germline values: CDR1 MNHNS, CDR2 SASEGT.

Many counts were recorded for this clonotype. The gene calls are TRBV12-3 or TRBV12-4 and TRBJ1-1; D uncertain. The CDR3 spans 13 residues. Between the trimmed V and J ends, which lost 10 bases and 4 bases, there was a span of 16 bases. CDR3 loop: CATMLGLGTEAFF. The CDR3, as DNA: TGTGCCACTATGTTGGGTCTGGGCACTGAAGCTTTCTTT.

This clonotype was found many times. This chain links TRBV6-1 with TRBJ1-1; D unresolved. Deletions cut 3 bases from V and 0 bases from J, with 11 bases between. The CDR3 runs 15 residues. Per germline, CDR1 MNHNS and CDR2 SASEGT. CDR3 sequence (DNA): TGTGCCAGCAGTGAGTTGTCAGATTTGAACACTGAAGCTTTCTTT. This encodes CASSELSDLNTEAFF.

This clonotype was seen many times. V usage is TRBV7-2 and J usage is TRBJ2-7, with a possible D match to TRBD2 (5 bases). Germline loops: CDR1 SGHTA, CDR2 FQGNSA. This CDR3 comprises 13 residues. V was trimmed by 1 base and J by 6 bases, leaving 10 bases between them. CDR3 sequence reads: CASSLVWTGEQYF. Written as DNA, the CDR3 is TGTGCCAGCAGCTTAGTGTGGACTGGCGAGCAGTACTTC.

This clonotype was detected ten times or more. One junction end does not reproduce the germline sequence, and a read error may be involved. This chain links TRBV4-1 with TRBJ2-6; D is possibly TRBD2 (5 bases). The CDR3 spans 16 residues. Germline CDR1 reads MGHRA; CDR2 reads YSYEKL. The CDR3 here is CATSPLSGTGANVLTF. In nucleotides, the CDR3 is TGCGCCACCAGCCCCTTAAGCGGAACTGGGGCCAACGTCCTGACTTTC.

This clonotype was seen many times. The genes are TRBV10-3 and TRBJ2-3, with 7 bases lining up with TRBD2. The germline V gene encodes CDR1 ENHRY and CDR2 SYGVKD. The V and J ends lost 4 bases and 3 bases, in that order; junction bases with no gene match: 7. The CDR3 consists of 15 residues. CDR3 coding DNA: TGTGCCATCAGTGGCACTGCGGGAGTAACAGATACGCAGTATTTT. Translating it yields CAISGTAGVTDTQYF.

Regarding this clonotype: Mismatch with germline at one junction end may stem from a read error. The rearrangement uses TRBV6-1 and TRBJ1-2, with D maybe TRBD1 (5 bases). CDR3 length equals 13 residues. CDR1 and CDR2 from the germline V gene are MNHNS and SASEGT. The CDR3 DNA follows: TGTGCCAGCAGTGCGGCCTGGGGCTATGGCTACATCTTC. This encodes CASSAAWGYGYIF.

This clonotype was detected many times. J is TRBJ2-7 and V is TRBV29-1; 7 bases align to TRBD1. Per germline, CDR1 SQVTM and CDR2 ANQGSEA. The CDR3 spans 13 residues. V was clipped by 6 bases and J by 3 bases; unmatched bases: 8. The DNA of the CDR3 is TGCAGCGTGCAGAACAGGGGCGTCTACGAGCAGTACTTC. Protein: CSVQNRGVYEQYF.